The 3 T cell receptor beta chains in this list originate from one sample, sequenced in a study of human T cells and chemical hapten exposure. TCRdb re-called the RACE reads with MiXCR, one entry per CDR3 protein. Here the sample spans about 340,000 distinct CDR3 sequences, 5.5% to 8% being singletons. Time point meaning: patch test 1, 2 weeks after DPC sensitization. Treatment here: therapeutic diphenylcyclopropenone sensitization with weekly scalp DPC. The sample in question was whole blood, obtained in connection with sensitization to the hapten diphenylcyclopropenone (DPC). The source is a woman between 18 and 30 years old with alopecia areata. Some clones in this sample may be carry-over from other donors' samples.

There are a few counts of this clonotype. This chain uses TRBV12-3 or TRBV12-4 with TRBJ2-3; maybe TRBD2 (5 bases). With 5 bases removed from V and 7 bases from J, the gap between germline ends came to 10 bases. The CDR3 is 12 amino acids. CDR3 coding DNA: TGTGCCAGCAGTCCCCGGGGTCATACGCAGTATTTT. As protein: CASSPRGHTQYF.

This clonotype has ten or more counts. This chain joins TRBV4-3 and TRBJ1-1; D possibly corresponds to TRBD1 (6 bases). This CDR3 is 13 amino acids long. CDR1 and CDR2 from the germline V gene are LGHNA and YSLEER. Trimming shortened V by 0 bases and J by 5 bases, and 7 bases separated the two germline ends. DNA of the CDR3: TGCGCCAGCAGCCAAGACAGGGGTACTGAAGCTTTCTTT. Encoded protein: CASSQDRGTEAFF.

This chain links TRBV20-1 with TRBJ2-3; 11 bases match TRBD2. The length of the CDR3 is 14 residues. The V gene's germline CDR1 is DFQATT and CDR2 SNEGSKA (reference sequence). V shed 4 bases, J shed 4 bases, and the junction held 4 bases outside the gene matches. The chain's CDR3 is CSATTSGVPDTQYF. In nucleotides, the CDR3 is TGCAGTGCTACGACTAGCGGGGTACCAGATACGCAGTATTTT.